Listed here is a single TCR beta chain. Its antigen is undetermined. These data are taken from a study of T cells after yellow fever vaccination. Study observations and caveats: A large majority of primary-vaccination clones showed up again after the booster (under 98% CD4, around 90% CD8). From the bulk population, abundant clonotypes could contaminate and appear within FACS-sorted repertoires.

A 5'RACE template-switching step, the method used to make TCR cDNA, added a universal primer site and UMIs. TCRdb reprocessed the 5' RACE reads via MiXCR and lists one record per CDR3 protein. Counted here are about 300,000 distinct CDR3 sequences, approximately 3.9% occurring once; the ten biggest clones make up approximately 24%. The receptor was derived from a man younger than 30 who received the YFV17D yellow fever vaccine. The sequences come from PBMCs, collected 5 days after the yellow fever booster vaccination.

The CDR3 region has the DNA TGTGCCAGCAGCCAGATAGGAAAGACCCAGTACTTC. This codes for CASSQIGKTQYF. This chain uses TRBV7-2 with TRBJ2-5, with D unclear. The CDR3 length is 12 residues. V dropped 5 bases and J dropped 6 bases, with 10 bases sitting between them. Germline V gene data show CDR1 as SGHTA and CDR2 as FQGNSA.